This TCR beta chain was identified in a study of T-cell reconstitution after alpha-beta-depleted transplantation in children. This clonotype showed up just a few times. The CDR3 sequence is 16 residues long. With 4 bases clipped from V and 2 bases from J, the junction kept 4 bases outside the gene matches. Germline CDR1 KGHDR, CDR2 SFDVKD. Using unique molecular identifiers, the investigators prepared the TCRbeta library. MiXCR, applied by TCRdb to the PCR reads, yields one record per CDR3 protein. Here the sample spans 450,000 to 600,000 distinct CDR3 sequences, around 18% being singletons. The clonotype originates from a human donor who donated a stem cell graft to a child with acute lymphoblastic leukemia. The sequences come from PBMCs from the stem cell graft donor, collected from the stem cell graft. The V and J genes are TRBV24-1 and TRBJ2-3, with 11 bases aligning to TRBD2. The CDR3 DNA follows: TGTGCCACCAGTGAGCTGACTAGCGGGGACACAGATACGCAGTATTTT. It is translated as CATSELTSGDTDTQYF.